A single sample gave rise to the 19 T cell receptor beta chains below, sequenced in a study of shared clonotypes between healthy human individuals. Repertoires were generated with immunoSEQ multiplex PCR, while TCRdb's copy carries only in-frame clones and drops some. The sample lists fewer than 1.6 million clones, approximately 98.5% occurring once. The sequencing input was naive CD4+ T cells sorted from blood. As to subset: CD45RA+ positively selected. All receptors come from a man aged 25 to 45 in good health.

The chain uses TRBV7-3 and TRBJ1-1; D uncertain. V was pared by 5 bases and J by 1 base, with 11 bases between. The CDR3 consists of 14 residues. Germline V gives CDR1 SGHTA, CDR2 FQGTGA. CDR3 nucleotides: TGTGCCAGCAGCCCCGCTGGTAGGAACACTGAAGCTTTCTTT. Its protein is CASSPAGRNTEAFF.

The chain couples TRBV7-2 to TRBJ2-7; D gene ambiguous. Trimming took off 5 bases at V and 2 bases at J, with 10 bases between the two ends. The CDR3 is 13 amino acids. Germline assignment: CDR1 SGHTA and CDR2 FQGNSA. CDR3 nucleotide sequence: TGTGCCAGCAGCACCACCCCCGCCTACGAGCAGTACTTC. The encoded protein is CASSTTPAYEQYF.

Of note for this clone: Different DNA sequences within this sample yield the same CDR3. The chain combines TRBV5-1 with TRBJ2-3; D remains ambiguous. Between the trimmed V and J ends, which lost 1 base and 1 base, there was a span of 7 bases. CDR1 is SGHRS and CDR2 is YFSETQ in the germline V gene. The CDR3 is 14 amino acids. CDR3 DNA: TGCGCCAGCAGCTTGTCCCAGGGCACAGATACGCAGTATTTT. Its translation: CASSLSQGTDTQYF.

The J gene is TRBJ1-1, the V gene TRBV19; 8 positions match TRBD1. The trim removed 5 bases at V and 5 bases at J, leaving 7 bases unmatched. CDR1 and CDR2 from the germline V gene are LNHDA and SQIVND (reference sequence). There are 14 residues in the CDR3. CDR3 DNA sequence: TGTGCCAGTAGTGTATACAGGGGGGGAACTGAAGCTTTCTTT. This codes for CASSVYRGGTEAFF.

CDR3 sequence: CASSPRTGNTEAFF. The CDR3 nucleotides read TGTGCCAGCAGCCCCCGGACAGGGAACACTGAAGCTTTCTTT. The rearrangement links TRBV7-6 to TRBJ1-1; 7 positions agree with TRBD1. V was clipped by 5 bases and J by 1 base; unmatched bases: 4. The germline V gene has CDR1 SGHVS and CDR2 FNYEAQ. CDR3 length: 14 residues. Full variable domain (remainder filled in from reference TRBV7-6 and TRBJ1-1): GAGVSQSPRYKVTKRGQDVALRCDPISGHVSLYWYRQALGQGPEFLTYFNYEAQQDKSGLPNDRFSAERPEGSISTLTIQRTEQRDSAMYRCASSPRTGNTEAFFGQGTRLTVV.

The genes are TRBV5-3 and TRBJ1-1; D remains unclear. TRBV5-3 is treated as an ORF (open reading frame) with a function not yet certain. Trimming pared 4 bases from V and 1 base from J, leaving 8 bases between. The CDR3 loop spans 13 amino acids. In DNA form, the CDR3 reads TGTGCCAGAAGCCGGACGCCGAACACTGAAGCTTTCTTT. Amino acids: CARSRTPNTEAFF.

This clone has a single count. V gene TRBV7-7 combines with J gene TRBJ1-1; D remains ambiguous. The CDR3 runs to 13 residues. Germline loops: CDR1 SSHAT, CDR2 FNYEAQ (reference sequence). Trimming pared 5 bases from V and 6 bases from J, leaving 13 bases between. Here the CDR3 DNA reads TGTGCCAGCAGCAAGAAATCGGGTTCTGAAGCTTTCTTT. It translates to CASSKKSGSEAFF.

Details on this clone: Other DNA sequences in the same sample also yield this CDR3. V is TRBV5-4 and J is TRBJ2-7; 8 bases are shared with TRBD2. Trimming took 4 bases from V and 1 from J; bases not matched to a gene: 4. This CDR3 is built from 14 residues. Germline V CDR1 and CDR2: SGHNT, YYREEE (reference sequence). CDR3 sequence: CASSPGGSSYEQYF. The DNA of the CDR3 is TGTGCCAGCAGCCCGGGGGGGAGTTCCTACGAGCAGTACTTC.

The chain recombines TRBV9 with TRBJ2-1; possible D gene TRBD2, 6 bases. The CDR3 is made up of 14 amino acids. Trimming removed 0 bases at V and 8 bases at J, with 12 bases between. Germline V lookup: CDR1 SGDLS, CDR2 YYNGEE. The chain's CDR3 is CASSVAGDSYEQFF. The CDR3 DNA is TGTGCCAGCAGCGTAGCGGGAGACAGCTATGAGCAGTTCTTC.

V usage is TRBV9 and J usage is TRBJ2-4; TRBD2 might be the D (6 bases). Germline CDR1 is SGDLS and CDR2 is YYNGEE. The CDR3 runs to 14 residues. Trimming took off 4 bases at V and 0 bases at J, with 8 bases between the two ends. CDR3 sequence: CASSLGGAKNIQYF. Written as DNA, the CDR3 is TGTGCCAGCAGCCTCGGGGGAGCCAAAAACATTCAGTACTTC.

The chain employs TRBV28 and TRBJ1-1; D may be TRBD1 (5 bases). CDR3 length equals 16 residues. Between the trimmed V and J ends, which lost 4 bases and 0 bases, there was a span of 15 bases. Per the germline V gene, CDR1 is MDHEN and CDR2 is SYDVKM. The CDR3 region is CASSWGRIDLNTEAFF. CDR3 coding DNA: TGTGCCAGCAGTTGGGGCCGCATAGACTTGAACACTGAAGCTTTCTTT.

The chain joins TRBV2 to TRBJ1-1; D is undetermined. V was clipped by 4 bases and J by 6 bases, with 15 bases between them. Germline CDR1 is SNHLY and CDR2 is FYNNEI. CDR3 size: 14 residues. CDR3 sequence: CASSVERWSSEAFF. DNA for the CDR3: TGTGCCAGCAGTGTCGAGCGGTGGAGTTCTGAAGCTTTCTTT.

Comment on this clone: Other DNA sequences within the sample encode an identical CDR3. The chain carries TRBV5-5 and TRBJ1-5, with unresolved D. The CDR3 loop spans 14 amino acids. Per the germline V gene, CDR1 is SGHKS and CDR2 is YYEKEE (reference sequence). Trimming took off 1 base at V and 2 bases at J, with 7 bases between the two ends. The CDR3 loop reads CASSLSGGNQPQHF. Here the CDR3 DNA reads TGTGCCAGCAGCTTGAGTGGGGGCAATCAGCCCCAGCATTTT.

This chain uses TRBV30 with TRBJ2-3; the match to TRBD2 covers 8 bases. This CDR3 contains 14 residues. V dropped 4 bases and J dropped 3; count of bases not matched to a gene: 6. Germline V gene lookup returns CDR1 GTSNPN and CDR2 SVGIG (reference sequence). CDR3 DNA sequence: TGTGCCTGGACTTCGGGAGGGCCTACAGATACGCAGTATTTT. It specifies CAWTSGGPTDTQYF.

Concerning this clone: The same CDR3 arises from other DNA sequences in this sample as well. The chain recombines TRBV15 with TRBJ1-2; D is uncertain. Trimming pared 0 bases from V and 7 bases from J, leaving 9 bases between. The CDR3 extends over 13 amino acids. CDR1 is LNHNV, CDR2 YYDKDF, per germline (reference sequence). The CDR3, as DNA: TGTGCCACCAGCAGAGATCCGGGGTCTGGCTACACCTTC. As protein: CATSRDPGSGYTF.

The gene calls are TRBV10-2 and TRBJ1-5, with a possible D match to TRBD1 (5 bases). Looked up from germline, CDR1 is WSHSY and CDR2 is SAAADI. This CDR3 has 17 amino acids. Trimming took 6 bases from V and 2 from J, leaving 20 bases between them. CDR3 amino acids: CASSPLRGEEGNQPQHF. The CDR3 coding sequence is TGCGCCAGCAGCCCGTTAAGGGGAGAGGAGGGCAATCAGCCCCAGCATTTT.

The chain recombines TRBV11-2 with TRBJ2-1; 11 bases line up with TRBD2. The CDR3 runs to 15 residues. V dropped 5 bases and J dropped 6; count of bases not matched to a gene: 6. Germline V gives CDR1 SGHAT, CDR2 FQNNGV. CDR3 coding DNA: TGTGCCAGCAGCCCGGGACTAGCGGACCTCAATGAGCAGTTCTTC. It translates to CASSPGLADLNEQFF. Looking up the rest from reference TRBV11-2 and TRBJ2-1 gives the full variable domain: EAGVAQSPRYKIIEKRQSVAFWCNPISGHATLYWYQQILGQGPKLLIQFQNNGVVDDSQLPKDRFSAERLKGVDSTLKIQPAKLEDSAVYLCASSPGLADLNEQFFGPGTRLTVL.

This clone was seen once. Here the CDR3 DNA reads TGTGCCAGCAGTTTGAGGGTGATCCCCTACGAGCAGTACTTC. Translated, it gives CASSLRVIPYEQYF. The chain has TRBV27 and TRBJ2-7, with D perhaps matching TRBD2 (5 bases). V was pared by 3 bases and J by 2 bases, with 11 bases between. From germline, CDR1 is MNHEY and CDR2 SMNVEV (reference sequence). The length of the CDR3 is 14 residues.

The chain combines TRBV28 with TRBJ2-6; TRBD1 might be the D (5 bases). The length of the CDR3 is 14 residues. CDR1 and CDR2 (germline): MDHEN, SYDVKM. V lost 6 bases and J lost 1, with 7 bases in between. CDR3 bases: TGTGCCAGCAGCGACAGTTCTGGGGCCAACGTCCTGACTTTC. It translates to CASSDSSGANVLTF.